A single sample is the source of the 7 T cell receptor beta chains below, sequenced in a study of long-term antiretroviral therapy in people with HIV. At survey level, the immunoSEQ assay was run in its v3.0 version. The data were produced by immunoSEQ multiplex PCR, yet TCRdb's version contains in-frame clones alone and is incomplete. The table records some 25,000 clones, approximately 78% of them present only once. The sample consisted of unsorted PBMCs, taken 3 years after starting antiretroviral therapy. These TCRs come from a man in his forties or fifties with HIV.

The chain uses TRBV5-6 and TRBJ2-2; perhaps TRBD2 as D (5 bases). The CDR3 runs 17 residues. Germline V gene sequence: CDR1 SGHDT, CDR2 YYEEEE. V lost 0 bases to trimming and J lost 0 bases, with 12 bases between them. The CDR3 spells CASSLEIASTNTGELFF. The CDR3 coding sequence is TGTGCCAGCAGCTTGGAGATAGCGAGCACGAACACCGGGGAGCTGTTTTTT.

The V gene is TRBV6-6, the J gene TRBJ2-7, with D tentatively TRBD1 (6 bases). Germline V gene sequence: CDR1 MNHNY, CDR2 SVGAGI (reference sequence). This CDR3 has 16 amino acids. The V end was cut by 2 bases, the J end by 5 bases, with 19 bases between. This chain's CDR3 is CASSYGGFGGSDEQYF. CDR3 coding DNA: TGTGCCAGCAGTTACGGTGGTTTTGGGGGCTCGGACGAGCAGTACTTC.

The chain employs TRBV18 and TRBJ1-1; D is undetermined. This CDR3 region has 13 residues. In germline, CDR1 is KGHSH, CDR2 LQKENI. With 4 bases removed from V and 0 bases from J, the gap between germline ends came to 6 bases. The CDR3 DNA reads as TGTGCCAGCTCACTACCCTTGAACACTGAAGCTTTCTTT. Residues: CASSLPLNTEAFF.

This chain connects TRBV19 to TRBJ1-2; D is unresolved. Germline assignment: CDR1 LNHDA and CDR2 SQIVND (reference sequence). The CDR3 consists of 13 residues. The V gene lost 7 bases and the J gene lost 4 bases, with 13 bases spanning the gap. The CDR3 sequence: CASNGVYGYGYTF. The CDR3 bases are TGTGCCAGTAACGGGGTTTATGGCTATGGCTACACCTTC.

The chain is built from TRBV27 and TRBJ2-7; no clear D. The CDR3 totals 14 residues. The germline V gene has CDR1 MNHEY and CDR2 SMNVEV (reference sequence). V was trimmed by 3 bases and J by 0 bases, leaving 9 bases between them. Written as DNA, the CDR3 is TGTGCCAGCAGTTTGAGGCCTGGCTCCTACGAGCAGTACTTC. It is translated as CASSLRPGSYEQYF.

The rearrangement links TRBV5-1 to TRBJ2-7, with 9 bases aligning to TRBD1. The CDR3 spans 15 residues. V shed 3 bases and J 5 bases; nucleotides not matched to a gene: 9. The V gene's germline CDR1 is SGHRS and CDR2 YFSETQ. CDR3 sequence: CASSYPGTGIDEQYF. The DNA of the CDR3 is TGCGCCAGCAGCTACCCCGGGACAGGGATCGACGAGCAGTACTTC.

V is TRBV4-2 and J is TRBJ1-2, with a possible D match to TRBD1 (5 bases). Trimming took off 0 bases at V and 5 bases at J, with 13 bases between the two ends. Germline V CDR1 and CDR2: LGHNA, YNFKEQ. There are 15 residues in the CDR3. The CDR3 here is CASSQDRGVRYGYTF. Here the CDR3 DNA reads TGTGCCAGCAGCCAAGATAGGGGAGTAAGGTATGGCTACACCTTC.